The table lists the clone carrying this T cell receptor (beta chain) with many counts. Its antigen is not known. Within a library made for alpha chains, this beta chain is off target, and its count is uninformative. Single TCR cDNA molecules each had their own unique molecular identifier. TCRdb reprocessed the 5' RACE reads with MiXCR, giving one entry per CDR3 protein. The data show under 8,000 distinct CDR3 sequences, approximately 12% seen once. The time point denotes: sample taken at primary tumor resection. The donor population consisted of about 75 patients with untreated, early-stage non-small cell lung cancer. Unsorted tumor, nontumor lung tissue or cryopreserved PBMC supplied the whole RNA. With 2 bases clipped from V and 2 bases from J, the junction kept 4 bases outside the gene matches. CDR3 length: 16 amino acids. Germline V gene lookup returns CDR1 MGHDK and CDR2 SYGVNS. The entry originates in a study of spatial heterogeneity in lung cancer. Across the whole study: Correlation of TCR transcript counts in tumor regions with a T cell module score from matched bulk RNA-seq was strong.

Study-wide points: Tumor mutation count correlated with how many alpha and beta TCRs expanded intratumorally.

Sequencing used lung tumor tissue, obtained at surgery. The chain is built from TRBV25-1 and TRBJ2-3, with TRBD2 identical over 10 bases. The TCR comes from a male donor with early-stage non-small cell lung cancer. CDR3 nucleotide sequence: TGTGCCAGCAGTGAAGTGGGGACTAGCGTCACAGATACGCAGTATTTT. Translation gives CASSEVGTSVTDTQYF.